This is a list of T cell receptor beta chains from one sample in a study of blood T cells in healthy people across ages. TCRdb reprocessed the 5' RACE reads with MiXCR, giving one entry per CDR3 protein. The table shows roughly 1.7 million distinct CDR3 sequences, with 30% to 40% occurring only once. Sequencing used blood. The receptors were sampled from a young woman in good health. CDR3s include the opening cysteine and the closing phenylalanine or tryptophan. D genes are given only for firm matches. Only some rows state a clone size, as once, few, many or a class for expanded clones.

j_gene	d_gene	abundance	v_gene	CDR3nt	CDR3aa
TRBJ2-6	TRBD1	NA	TRBV27	TGTGCCAGCAGTGGGACAGGTTACTCTGGGGCCAACGTCCTGACTTTC	CASSGTGYSGANVLTF
TRBJ2-1	TRBD2	few	TRBV4-2	TGTGCCAGCAGCCAAGATTATGCGGGGGGGATTTACAATGAGCAGTTCTTC	CASSQDYAGGIYNEQFF
TRBJ2-5	NA	NA	TRBV6-1	TGTGCCAGCAGTGACTCCTCGTTTGCGGAGACCCAGTACTTC	CASSDSSFAETQYF
TRBJ2-1	TRBD2	few	TRBV20-1	TGCAGTGCTAGAGGGACTAGCGGGAGTGGTGAGCAGTTCTTC	CSARGTSGSGEQFF
TRBJ2-5	TRBD2	many	TRBV5-1	TGCGCCAGCAGCTTGGGTCCGGGACTACAAGAGACCCAGTACTTC	CASSLGPGLQETQYF
TRBJ1-2	TRBD1	few	TRBV27	TGTGCCAGCAGTTTAGTGACAGGGGGCTTCTATGGCTACACCTTC	CASSLVTGGFYGYTF
TRBJ2-5	TRBD2	NA	TRBV5-1	TGCGCCAGCAGCTTGGTCCCTAGCGGGGCAGAGACCCAGTACTTC	CASSLVPSGAETQYF
TRBJ2-7	TRBD2	NA	TRBV9	TGTGCCAGCAGCGGATCCGCCGCTAGCGGGGGGTCCTCCTACGAGCAGTACTTC	CASSGSAASGGSSYEQYF
TRBJ1-4	NA	NA	TRBV12-3/TRBV12-4	TGTGCCAGCAGCCCGGGGCGACATATTAATGAAAAACTGTTTTTT	CASSPGRHINEKLFF
TRBJ2-7	TRBD1	many	TRBV29-1	TGCAGCGTATCCGGGCTACCGGACAGGGGGACCTACGAGCAGTACTTC	CSVSGLPDRGTYEQYF
TRBJ1-5	TRBD1	many	TRBV29-1	TGCAGCGCCTCCGGGACAGGGGGCCCCCTTTATAGCAATCAGCCCCAGCATTTT	CSASGTGGPLYSNQPQHF
TRBJ2-1	TRBD2	NA	TRBV11-2	TGTGCCAGCAGCTTAGTGTCTAGCGGGCATGAGCCGTTCTTC	CASSLVSSGHEPFF
TRBJ1-2	TRBD1	NA	TRBV4-1	TGCGCCAGCAACCGAGTCGGGGACAGGGGGCGAGAGGGCTACACCTTC	CASNRVGDRGREGYTF
TRBJ2-5	TRBD1	many	TRBV29-1	TGCAGCGTCCGAGGGGGCGTGGGGCAAGAGACCCAGTACTTC	CSVRGGVGQETQYF
TRBJ2-7	NA	many	TRBV4-1	TGCGCCAGCAGCCAATTCGGGACAAGCATTACGTTGGAGCAGTACTTC	CASSQFGTSITLEQYF
TRBJ2-3	NA	few	TRBV5-1	TGCGCCAGCAGCTCGGGACTCCTCTTATCCACAGATACGCAGTATTTT	CASSSGLLLSTDTQYF
TRBJ2-6	NA	few	TRBV12-3/TRBV12-4	TGTGCCAGCAGAAATACAGCAGGGCGAAGGGGTTTGTTCTCTGGGGCCAACGTCCTGACTTTC	CASRNTAGRRGLFSGANVLTF
TRBJ1-6	NA	few	TRBV28	TGTGCCAGCAGCCCCCGACAGGATAATTCACCCCTCCACTTT	CASSPRQDNSPLHF
TRBJ2-7	TRBD2	NA	TRBV30	TGTGCCTGGACTAGCGGGGGGAACGAGCAGTACTTC	CAWTSGGNEQYF
TRBJ1-3	TRBD1	NA	TRBV6-1	TGTGCCAGCAGCAATCCGGGACAGGGCTTGAACACCATATATTTT	CASSNPGQGLNTIYF
TRBJ2-1	NA	once	TRBV29-1	TGCAGCGTTGATACTCCCGGGCATCAGGCTTGGAGGGGTGCAGAGACCCAGTTCTTC	CSVDTPGHQAWRGAETQFF
TRBJ2-3	NA	NA	TRBV14	TGTGCCAGCAGCCAAGATGGGCCCGAACTCACAGATACGCAGTATTTT	CASSQDGPELTDTQYF
TRBJ2-5	NA	many	TRBV20-1	TGCACCGGGGCAGGTCCGAGGGGGGAGACCCAGTACTTC	CTGAGPRGETQYF
TRBJ2-5	NA	once	TRBV7-2	TGTGCCAGCCTACCAGGGGGGGCCCGGGGGGAGACCCAGTACTTC	CASLPGGARGETQYF
TRBJ2-5	TRBD1	NA	TRBV6-5	TGTGCCAGCAGTTCCACGGGACAGTGGGAGACCCAGTACTTC	CASSSTGQWETQYF
TRBJ2-7	TRBD1	few	TRBV20-1	TGCAGTGCCCGCTCAGGGGGTGTCTACGAGCAGTACTTC	CSARSGGVYEQYF
TRBJ2-7	NA	few	TRBV12-3/TRBV12-4	TGTGCCAGCAGTTCGGACAGTATCTACGAGCAGTACTTC	CASSSDSIYEQYF
TRBJ1-5	TRBD1	NA	TRBV20-1	TGCAGTGCTAGAGATGGGACAGGGGGTTTTCAGCCCCAGCATTTT	CSARDGTGGFQPQHF
TRBJ2-7	TRBD2	NA	TRBV9	TGTGCCAGCAGCGTAGGAGGGACTATGGGCGAGCAGTACTTC	CASSVGGTMGEQYF
TRBJ2-7	NA	few	TRBV20-1	TGCAGTGCTAGAGATCCCAGGGGACCAAGCTCCTACGAGCAGTACTTC	CSARDPRGPSSYEQYF
TRBJ2-5	NA	NA	TRBV9	TGTGCCAGCAGCGGTGGGGTGCTGAGTGAGGGGTCTGGAGAGACCCAGTACTTC	CASSGGVLSEGSGETQYF
TRBJ2-3	NA	few	TRBV18	TGTGCCAGCTCACCAGCGAACAGGGAAGCAGATACGCAGTATTTT	CASSPANREADTQYF
TRBJ2-1	TRBD2	few	TRBV13	TGTGCCAGCAGCCGGACCTCCTCCGGGTTAGCGGGAGGAAAGTGGAATGAGCAGTTCTTC	CASSRTSSGLAGGKWNEQFF
TRBJ2-5	NA	NA	TRBV5-1	TGCGCCAGCAGCTTGGCATCGGACGGGGTACAAGAGACCCAGTACTTC	CASSLASDGVQETQYF
TRBJ1-2	NA	few	TRBV9	TGTGCCAGCAGCCCCAATTTGGATTGGGCGGACCGCTATGGCTACACCTTC	CASSPNLDWADRYGYTF
TRBJ2-1	NA	few	TRBV14	TGTGCCAGCAGTACGGGGTTACGAAGCAATGAGCAGTTCTTC	CASSTGLRSNEQFF
TRBJ2-7	TRBD1	few	TRBV5-1	TGCGCCAGCAGCAGCGACAGGGGCTGGGGGTACGAGCAGTACTTC	CASSSDRGWGYEQYF
TRBJ2-3	NA	many	TRBV27	TGTGCCAGCAGCCCGAGGGGGACTAGCACAGATACGCAGTATTTT	CASSPRGTSTDTQYF
TRBJ2-5	NA	NA	TRBV4-2	TGTGCCAGCAGTTCGGGGAGGGGCCTCACAGGGGAGACCCAGTACTTC	CASSSGRGLTGETQYF
TRBJ2-3	NA	NA	TRBV20-1	TGCAGTGCTTTAATGACAGATACGCAGTATTTT	CSALMTDTQYF
TRBJ1-2	NA	NA	TRBV5-1	TGCGCCAGCAGCTCAGCTGGACAGTGTGGCTACACCTTC	CASSSAGQCGYTF
TRBJ1-2	NA	NA	TRBV5-5	TGTGTCAGCAGCTTGGGGGGGGTTCGAGGCTACACCTTC	CVSSLGGVRGYTF
TRBJ1-2	TRBD1	NA	TRBV10-3	TGTGCCATCAGTGAGCCACCCCTGCAAGGACAGGGTGTGCGAGACTACACCTTC	CAISEPPLQGQGVRDYTF